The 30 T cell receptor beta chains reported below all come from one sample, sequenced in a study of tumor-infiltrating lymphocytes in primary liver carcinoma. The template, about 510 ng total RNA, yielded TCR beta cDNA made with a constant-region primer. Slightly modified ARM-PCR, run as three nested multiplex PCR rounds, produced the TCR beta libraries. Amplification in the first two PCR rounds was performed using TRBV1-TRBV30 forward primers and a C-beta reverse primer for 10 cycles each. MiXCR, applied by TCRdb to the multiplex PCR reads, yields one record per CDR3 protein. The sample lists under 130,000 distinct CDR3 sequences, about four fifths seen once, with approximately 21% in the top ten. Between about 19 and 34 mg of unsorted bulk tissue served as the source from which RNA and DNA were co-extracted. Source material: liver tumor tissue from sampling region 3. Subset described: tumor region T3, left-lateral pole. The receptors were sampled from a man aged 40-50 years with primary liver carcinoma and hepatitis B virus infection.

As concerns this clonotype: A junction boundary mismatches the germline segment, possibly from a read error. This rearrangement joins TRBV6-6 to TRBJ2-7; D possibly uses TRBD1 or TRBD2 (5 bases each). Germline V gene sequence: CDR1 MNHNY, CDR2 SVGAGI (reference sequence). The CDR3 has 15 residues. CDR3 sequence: CDSSPRQGPFYEQYF. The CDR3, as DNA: TGTGACAGCAGTCCGCGTCAGGGACCGTTCTACGAGCAGTACTTC.

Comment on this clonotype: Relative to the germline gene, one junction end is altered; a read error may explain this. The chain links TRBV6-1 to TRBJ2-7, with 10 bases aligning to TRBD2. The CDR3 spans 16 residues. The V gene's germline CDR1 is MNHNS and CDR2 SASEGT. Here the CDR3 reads CTSSEVRTSGKYKQYF. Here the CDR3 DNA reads TGTACCAGCAGTGAAGTACGAACTAGCGGGAAGTACAAGCAGTACTTC.

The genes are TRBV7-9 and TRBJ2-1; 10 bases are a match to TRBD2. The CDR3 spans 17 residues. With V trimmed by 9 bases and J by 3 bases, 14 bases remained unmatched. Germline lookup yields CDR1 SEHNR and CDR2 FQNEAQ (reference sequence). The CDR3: CASSRTSGHLNYNEQFF. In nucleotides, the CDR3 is TGTGCCAGTAGCCGGACTAGCGGACATCTAAACTACAATGAGCAGTTCTTC.

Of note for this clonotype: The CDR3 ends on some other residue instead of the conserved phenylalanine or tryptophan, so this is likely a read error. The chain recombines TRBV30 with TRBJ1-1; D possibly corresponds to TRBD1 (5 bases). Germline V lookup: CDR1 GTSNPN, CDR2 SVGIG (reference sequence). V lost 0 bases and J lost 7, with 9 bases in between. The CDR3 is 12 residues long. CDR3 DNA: TGTGCCTGGAGTGTGCGGACAAATGAAGCTTTCCTT. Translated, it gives CAWSVRTNEAFL.

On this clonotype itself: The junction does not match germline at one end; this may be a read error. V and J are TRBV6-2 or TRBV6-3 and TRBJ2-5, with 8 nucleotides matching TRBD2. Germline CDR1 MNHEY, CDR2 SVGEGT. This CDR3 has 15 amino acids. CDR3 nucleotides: TGTGGCAGCAGTGGACTAGCAAGAGAGGAAGAGACCCAGTACTTC. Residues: CGSSGLAREEETQYF.

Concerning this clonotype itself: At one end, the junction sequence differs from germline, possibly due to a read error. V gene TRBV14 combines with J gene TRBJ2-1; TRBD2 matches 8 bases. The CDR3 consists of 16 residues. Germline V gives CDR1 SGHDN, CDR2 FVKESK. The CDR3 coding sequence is TGTACCAGCAGTGCTGTAGCGGGATGGGTAAACAATGTGCAGTTCTTC. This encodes CTSSAVAGWVNNVQFF.

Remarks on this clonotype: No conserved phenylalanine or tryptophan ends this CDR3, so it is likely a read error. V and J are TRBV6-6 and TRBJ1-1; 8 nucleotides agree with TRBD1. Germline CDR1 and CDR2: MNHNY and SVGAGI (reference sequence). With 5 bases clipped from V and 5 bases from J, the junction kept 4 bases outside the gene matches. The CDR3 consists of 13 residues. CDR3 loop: CASSPTGETEAFS. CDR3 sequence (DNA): TGTGCCAGCAGTCCGACAGGGGAAACTGAAGCTTTCTCT.

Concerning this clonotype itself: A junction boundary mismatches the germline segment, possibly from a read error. The CDR3 sequence: CLSSQDRSGFHNEELF. The CDR3 coding sequence is TGCCTCAGCAGCCAAGATAGGAGCGGGTTTCACAATGAGGAGTTGTTC. This chain joins TRBV4-3 and TRBJ2-1, with a possible D match to TRBD2 (6 bases). This CDR3 region has 16 residues. Per germline, CDR1 LGHNA and CDR2 YSLEER.

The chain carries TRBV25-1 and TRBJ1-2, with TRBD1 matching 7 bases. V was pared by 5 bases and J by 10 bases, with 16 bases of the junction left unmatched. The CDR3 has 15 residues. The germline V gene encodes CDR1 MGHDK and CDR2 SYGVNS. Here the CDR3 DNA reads TGTGCCAGCAGTTCCCCAGGGGGGAAGGAATACGCCTACACCTTC. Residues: CASSSPGGKEYAYTF.

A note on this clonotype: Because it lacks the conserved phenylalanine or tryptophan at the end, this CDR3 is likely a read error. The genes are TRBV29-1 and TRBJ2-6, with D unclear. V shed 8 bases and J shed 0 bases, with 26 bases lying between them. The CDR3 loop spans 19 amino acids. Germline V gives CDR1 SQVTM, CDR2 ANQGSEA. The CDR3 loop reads CSIKVESEHTISGANVLTL. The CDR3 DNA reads TGCAGCATTAAGGTAGAAAGTGAGCACACCATCTCTGGGGCCAACGTCCTGACTTTA.

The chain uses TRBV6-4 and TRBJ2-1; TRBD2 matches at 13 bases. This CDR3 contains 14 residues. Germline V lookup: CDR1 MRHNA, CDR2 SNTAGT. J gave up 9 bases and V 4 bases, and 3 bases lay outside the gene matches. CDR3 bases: TGTGCCAGCAGTGGACTAGCGGGGGGTAGTGAGCAGTTCTTC. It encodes CASSGLAGGSEQFF.

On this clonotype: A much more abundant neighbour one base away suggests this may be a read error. The CDR3 DNA reads as TGCAGTGCTCTAGTGGGGGCGGGCACTGAAGCTTTCTTT. It translates to CSALVGAGTEAFF. The V and J genes are TRBV20-1 and TRBJ1-1, with D possibly matching TRBD1 (6 bases). V dropped 5 bases and J dropped 4 bases, with 14 bases sitting between them. The germline V gene has CDR1 DFQATT and CDR2 SNEGSKA (reference sequence). The CDR3 consists of 13 residues.

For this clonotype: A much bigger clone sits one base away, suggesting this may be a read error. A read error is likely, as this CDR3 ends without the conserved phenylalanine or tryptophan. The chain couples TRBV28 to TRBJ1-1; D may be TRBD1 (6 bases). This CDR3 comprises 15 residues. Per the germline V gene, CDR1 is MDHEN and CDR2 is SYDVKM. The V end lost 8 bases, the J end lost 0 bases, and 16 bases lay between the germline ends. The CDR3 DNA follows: TGTGCCAGCGCCCCCCCACAGGGTATGAACACTGAAGCTTTCTAT. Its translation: CASAPPQGMNTEAFY.

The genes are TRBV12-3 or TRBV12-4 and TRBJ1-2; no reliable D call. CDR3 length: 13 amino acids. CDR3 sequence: CISSAERNYGYTF. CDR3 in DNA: TGTATCAGCAGTGCTGAAAGGAACTATGGCTACACCTTC.

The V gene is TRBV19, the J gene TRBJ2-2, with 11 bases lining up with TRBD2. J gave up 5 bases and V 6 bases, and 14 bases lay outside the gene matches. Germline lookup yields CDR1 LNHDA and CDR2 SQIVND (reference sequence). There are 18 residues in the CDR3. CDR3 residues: CASSLGLAGPMETGELFF. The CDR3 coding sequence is TGTGCCAGTAGCCTCGGACTAGCGGGCCCAATGGAGACCGGGGAGCTGTTTTTT.

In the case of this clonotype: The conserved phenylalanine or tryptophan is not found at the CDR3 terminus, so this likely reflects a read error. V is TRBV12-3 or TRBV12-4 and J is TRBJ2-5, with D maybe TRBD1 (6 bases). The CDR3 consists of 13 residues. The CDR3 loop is CTSNLVQGETQYY. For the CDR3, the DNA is TGTACCAGCAATTTGGTGCAGGGGGAGACCCAGTACTAC.

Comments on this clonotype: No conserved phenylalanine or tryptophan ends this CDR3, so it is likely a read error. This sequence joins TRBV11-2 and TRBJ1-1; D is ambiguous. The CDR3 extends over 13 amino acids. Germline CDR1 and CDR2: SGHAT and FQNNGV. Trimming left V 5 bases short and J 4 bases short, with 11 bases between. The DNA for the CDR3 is TGTGCCAGCAGCGTAGGCGTGAGCACTGAAGCTTTCGTT. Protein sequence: CASSVGVSTEAFV.

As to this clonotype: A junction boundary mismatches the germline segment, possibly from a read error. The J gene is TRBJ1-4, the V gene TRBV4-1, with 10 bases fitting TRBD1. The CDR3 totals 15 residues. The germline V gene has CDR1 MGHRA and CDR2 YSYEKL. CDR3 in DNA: TGCGCCAGCAACCAAGAGGGACAGGGGATGAAGAAACTGTTTTTT. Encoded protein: CASNQEGQGMKKLFF.

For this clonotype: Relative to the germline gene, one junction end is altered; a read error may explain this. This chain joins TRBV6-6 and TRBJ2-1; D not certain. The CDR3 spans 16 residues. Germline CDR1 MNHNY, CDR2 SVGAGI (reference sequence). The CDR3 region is CVSRPYLESSYNEQFF. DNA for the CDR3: TGTGTCAGCAGGCCCTACTTAGAATCAAGCTACAATGAGCAGTTTTTC.

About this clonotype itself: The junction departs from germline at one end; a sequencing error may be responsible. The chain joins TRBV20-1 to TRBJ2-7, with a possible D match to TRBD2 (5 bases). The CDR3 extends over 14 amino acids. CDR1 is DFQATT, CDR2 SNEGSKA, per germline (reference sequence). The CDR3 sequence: CSARDEGLSYEQYF. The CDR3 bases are TGCAGTGCTAGAGATGAAGGACTCAGCTACGAACAGTACTTC.

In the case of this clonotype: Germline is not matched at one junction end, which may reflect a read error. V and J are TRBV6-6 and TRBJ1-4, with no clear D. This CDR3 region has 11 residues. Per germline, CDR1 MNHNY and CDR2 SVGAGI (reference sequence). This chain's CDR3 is CVSSFGGKLFF. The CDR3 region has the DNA TGTGTCAGCAGTTTTGGTGGAAAACTGTTTTTT.

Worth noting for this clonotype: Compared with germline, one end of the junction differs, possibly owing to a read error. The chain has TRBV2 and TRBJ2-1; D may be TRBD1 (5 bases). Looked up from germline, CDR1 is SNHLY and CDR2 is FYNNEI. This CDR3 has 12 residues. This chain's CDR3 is CASGPGMVEQSF. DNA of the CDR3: TGTGCCAGCGGGCCAGGGATGGTTGAGCAGTCCTTC.

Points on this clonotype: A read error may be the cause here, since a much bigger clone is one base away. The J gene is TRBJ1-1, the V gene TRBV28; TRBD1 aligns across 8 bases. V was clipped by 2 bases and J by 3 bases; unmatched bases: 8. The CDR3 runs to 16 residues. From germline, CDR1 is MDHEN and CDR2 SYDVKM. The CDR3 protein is CASSLANGQGHTEAFF. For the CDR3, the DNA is TGTGCCAGCAGTTTAGCAAATGGACAGGGACACACTGAAGCTTTCTTT.

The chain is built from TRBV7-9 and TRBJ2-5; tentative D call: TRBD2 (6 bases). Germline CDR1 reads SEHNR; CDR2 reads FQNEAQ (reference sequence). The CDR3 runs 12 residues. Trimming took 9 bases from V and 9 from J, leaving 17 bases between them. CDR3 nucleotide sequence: TGTGCCAGTAGCCAGGAAGGGGAGGCCCAGTACTTC. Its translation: CASSQEGEAQYF. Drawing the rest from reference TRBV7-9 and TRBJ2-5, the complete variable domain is DTGVSQNPRHKITKRGQNVTFRCDPISEHNRLYWYRQTLGQGPEFLTYFQNEAQLEKSRLLSDRFSAERPKGSFSTLEIQRTEQGDSAMYLCASSQEGEAQYFGPGTRLLVL.

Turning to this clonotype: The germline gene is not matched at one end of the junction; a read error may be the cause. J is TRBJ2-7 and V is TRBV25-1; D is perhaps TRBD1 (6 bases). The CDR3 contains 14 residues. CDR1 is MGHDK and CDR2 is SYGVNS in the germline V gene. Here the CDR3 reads CTSSEGENSYEQYF. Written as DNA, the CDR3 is TGTACCAGCAGTGAGGGGGAGAACTCCTACGAGCAGTACTTC.

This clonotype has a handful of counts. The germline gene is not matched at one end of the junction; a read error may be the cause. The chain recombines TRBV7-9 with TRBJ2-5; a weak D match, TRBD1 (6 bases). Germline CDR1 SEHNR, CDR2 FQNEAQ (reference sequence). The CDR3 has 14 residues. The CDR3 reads CASNLSRGEETQYF. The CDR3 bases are TGTGCTAGCAACTTATCCAGGGGAGAAGAGACCCAGTACTTC.

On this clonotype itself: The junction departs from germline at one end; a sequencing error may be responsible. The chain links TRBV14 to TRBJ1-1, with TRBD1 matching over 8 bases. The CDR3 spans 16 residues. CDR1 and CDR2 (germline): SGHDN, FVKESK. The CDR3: CVSSRGQEIMNTEAFF. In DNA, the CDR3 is TGTGTCAGCAGCCGGGGACAGGAGATAATGAACACTGAAGCTTTCTTT.

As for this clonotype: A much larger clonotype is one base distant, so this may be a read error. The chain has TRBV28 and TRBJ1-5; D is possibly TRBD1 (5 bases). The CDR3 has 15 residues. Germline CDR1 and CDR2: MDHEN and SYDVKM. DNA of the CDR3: TGTGCCAGCAGGATGGGACTAAGTAGCCATCAGCCCCAGCATTTT. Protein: CASRMGLSSHQPQHF.

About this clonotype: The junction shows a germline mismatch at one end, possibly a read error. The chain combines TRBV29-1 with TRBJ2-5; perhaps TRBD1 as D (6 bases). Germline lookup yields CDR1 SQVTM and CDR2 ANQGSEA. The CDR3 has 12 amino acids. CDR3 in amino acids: CSIFGQQETEYF. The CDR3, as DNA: TGCAGCATCTTTGGACAGCAAGAGACCGAGTACTTC. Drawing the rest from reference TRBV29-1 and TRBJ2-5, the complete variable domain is SAVISQKPSRDICQRGTSLTIQCQVDSQVTMMFWYRQQPGQSLTLIATANQGSEATYESGFVIDKFPISRPNLTFSTLTVSNMSPEDSSIYLCSIFGQQETEYFGPGTRLLVL.

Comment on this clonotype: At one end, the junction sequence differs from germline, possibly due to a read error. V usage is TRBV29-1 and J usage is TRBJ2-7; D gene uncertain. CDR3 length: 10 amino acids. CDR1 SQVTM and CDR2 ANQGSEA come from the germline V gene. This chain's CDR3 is CTVKRSEQYF. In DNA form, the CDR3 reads TGCACCGTTAAACGGAGCGAGCAGTACTTC.